This T cell receptor (beta chain) is from a study of radiation and T cells in renal cell carcinoma. Time point of the sample: baseline pretreatment blood. Treatment given: 15 Gy SBRT to primary tumor, nephrectomy 4 weeks later. The tumor was a clear cell renal cell carcinoma. Study-wide findings and caveats: Pretreatment tumor biopsies were lacking, so baseline clonotypes are unknown.

Sequenced by immunoSEQ multiplex PCR; TCRdb stores in-frame clones only, minus some. The sample lists 100,000 to 150,000 clones; about four fifths were seen once. In regard to this clone: Its antigen is as yet unknown.

The input for sequencing was blood, taken from a patient whose treatment included radiotherapy and nephrectomy. The origin of this receptor is a woman aged 60 to 75 with renal cell carcinoma.

The CDR3 bases are TGTGCCAGCAGTCCCATAGCGGAATTACCCTACGAGCAGTACTTC. The encoded protein is CASSPIAELPYEQYF. V gene TRBV28 combines with J gene TRBJ2-7; possible D gene TRBD2, 6 bases. The length of the CDR3 is 15 residues. The germline V and J ends were trimmed by 5 bases and 2 bases, with 16 bases remaining between them. The germline V gene encodes CDR1 MDHEN and CDR2 SYDVKM.